Below are 11 T cell receptor beta chains sequenced from a single sample in a study of blood T cell repertoires in COVID-19. Profiling relied on immunoSEQ multiplex PCR, and the TCRdb table lists in-frame clones only, not all of them. This table holds about 350,000 clones, about nine tenths found once. The sequenced sample was peripheral blood. These receptors all stem from an older woman with COVID-19, enrolled during active disease.

The chain joins TRBV5-1 to TRBJ2-2, with D possibly matching TRBD1 (5 bases). The germline V gene encodes CDR1 SGHRS and CDR2 YFSETQ. There are 16 residues in the CDR3. Trimming took off 0 bases at V and 1 base at J, with 10 bases between the two ends. CDR3 amino acids: CASSLEPGMNTGELFF. CDR3 DNA: TGCGCCAGCAGCTTGGAACCAGGGATGAACACCGGGGAGCTGTTTTTT.

For this clone: Other nucleotide sequences in the sample specify the same CDR3. This chain uses TRBV5-4 with TRBJ2-5, with 7 bases matching TRBD1. The CDR3 extends over 13 amino acids. V trimming: 0 bases; J trimming: 4 bases; junction bases outside the gene matches: 0. In germline, CDR1 is SGHNT, CDR2 YYREEE (reference sequence). CDR3 sequence: CASSLDRGETQYF. In DNA form, the CDR3 reads TGTGCCAGCAGCTTGGACAGGGGAGAGACCCAGTACTTC.

CDR3: CASSPLGTEAFF. CDR3 in DNA: TGTGCCAGCTCACCCCTCGGCACTGAAGCTTTCTTT. V is TRBV18 and J is TRBJ1-1; D unresolved. The V gene lost 3 bases and the J gene lost 4 bases, with 6 bases spanning the gap. Germline V gives CDR1 KGHSH, CDR2 LQKENI. CDR3 length equals 12 residues.

V usage is TRBV2 and J usage is TRBJ1-4; a weak D match, TRBD1 (6 bases). CDR1 is SNHLY, CDR2 FYNNEI, per germline. The CDR3 totals 15 residues. Deletions cut 6 bases from V and 5 bases from J, with 16 bases between. The CDR3 region has the DNA TGTGCCAGCAGCAAGCAGACAGGTTTAAATGAAAAACTGTTTTTT. It encodes CASSKQTGLNEKLFF.

The chain couples TRBV3-1 (or the pseudogene TRBV3-2) to TRBJ1-4; D perhaps matches TRBD1 (5 bases). Germline V gene lookup returns CDR1 LGHDT and CDR2 YNNKEL (reference sequence). The V gene lost 1 base and the J gene lost 7 bases, with 13 bases spanning the gap. CDR3 length equals 15 residues. The CDR3 DNA reads as TGTGCCAGCAGCCAAGGGACCGGCGGGGGTGAAAAACTGTTTTTT. It encodes CASSQGTGGGEKLFF.

The chain joins TRBV12-3 or TRBV12-4 to TRBJ1-2; D uncertain. V lost 3 bases and J 10 bases, leaving 12 bases between the germline ends. The CDR3 runs to 12 residues. The CDR3 spells CASSFPQAIYTF. DNA for the CDR3: TGTGCCAGCAGTTTCCCTCAGGCGATCTACACCTTC.

This clone was seen once. Here the CDR3 DNA reads TGTGCCAGCAGTCGGACAGGGGGAACTAATGAAAAACTGTTTTTT. It yields the protein CASSRTGGTNEKLFF. The chain combines TRBV6-5 with TRBJ1-4, with 10 bases that match TRBD1. This CDR3 has 15 amino acids. The V and J ends lost 5 bases and 1 base, in that order; junction bases with no gene match: 1. Germline V CDR1 and CDR2: MNHEY, SVGAGI.

The V gene is TRBV5-1, the J gene TRBJ2-2; TRBD1 agrees at 12 bases. V lost 6 bases and J lost 5; bases outside the gene matches: 11. From germline, CDR1 is SGHRS and CDR2 YFSETQ. The CDR3 is 17 residues long. The DNA for the CDR3 is TGCGCCAGCAAAGGGGGACAGGGGGCTTTGTGGACCGGGGAGCTGTTTTTT. Translation gives CASKGGQGALWTGELFF.

The genes are TRBV18 and TRBJ2-1; D remains ambiguous. Trimming removed 1 base from V and 4 bases from J, with 5 bases in between. Looked up from germline, CDR1 is KGHSH and CDR2 is LQKENI. This CDR3 spans 13 amino acids. CDR3: CASSPQRYNEQFF. DNA of the CDR3: TGTGCCAGCTCACCACAGAGATACAATGAGCAGTTCTTC.

This chain connects TRBV19 to TRBJ1-2; possibly TRBD1 for D (5 bases). Deletions cut 5 bases from V and 6 bases from J, with 16 bases between. The CDR3 covers 14 residues. From germline, CDR1 is LNHDA and CDR2 SQIVND (reference sequence). The CDR3 DNA is TGTGCCAGTAGTTCCCATTCGGGGGGTGATGGCTACACCTTC. This encodes CASSSHSGGDGYTF.

This chain links TRBV19 with TRBJ1-2, with a weak D call TRBD1 (5 bases). Germline V gene lookup returns CDR1 LNHDA and CDR2 SQIVND (reference sequence). V was clipped by 5 bases and J by 6 bases, with 13 bases between them. The CDR3 length is 13 residues. The DNA for the CDR3 is TGTGCCAGTAGTCTGGGTCAAGGGGATGGCTACACCTTC. Translated, it gives CASSLGQGDGYTF.